The T cell receptor beta chain under discussion was sequenced for a study of blood T cell repertoires in COVID-19. In the study overall: Sample material is recorded as cDNA or gDNA derived from T cells, B-cell-depleted T cells, or PBMCs.

Per the germline V gene, CDR1 is SGHKS and CDR2 is YYEKEE (reference sequence). With V trimmed by 4 bases and J by 4 bases, 14 bases remained unmatched. This CDR3 is built from 17 residues. Everyone who took part was roughly 18 to 89 years old, and they came from 24 US areas. In the authors' workflow: Amplified reference gene primers provided the basis for estimating nucleated cell counts. TCRdb's copy holds only in-frame clones and misses some; the assay was immunoSEQ multiplex PCR. V and J calls plus clone size are reproduced from that table; the DNA served to infer D and trimming. The sample holds some 70,000 clones, roughly 91% seen once.

This chain joins TRBV5-5 and TRBJ2-7; 10 positions match TRBD2. Sequences were obtained from PBMCs or T cells enriched from blood (not recorded which). This clonotype was sampled from a woman aged 35 to 49 who had recovered from COVID-19. The CDR3, as DNA: TGTGCCAGCAGCCCAGCCAGCGGGGGGGCCATAATATACGAGCAGTACTTC. Protein sequence: CASSPASGGAIIYEQYF. The full variable domain, rest sourced from reference TRBV5-5 and TRBJ2-7, is DAGVTQSPTHLIKTRGQQVTLRCSPISGHKSVSWYQQVLGQGPQFIFQYYEKEERGRGNFPDRFSARQFPNYSSELNVNALLLGDSALYLCASSPASGGAIIYEQYFGPGTRLTVT.